Below, 20 T cell receptor beta chains from the same sample are listed, as sequenced in a study of OX40 agonist ivuxolimab in advanced cancers. Repertoires were generated with immunoSEQ multiplex PCR, while TCRdb's copy carries only in-frame clones and drops some. This sample carries approximately 100,000 clones, 84% of them seen once, and the ten largest clones take 4.5% to 5.5%. The starting material was CD4+ or CD8+ T cells sorted from blood, obtained in a trial of the OX40 agonist ivuxolimab. Receptors originate from an adult with an advanced solid tumor such as melanoma, head and neck, liver or kidney cancer.

CDR3 coding DNA: TGTGCCAGCAGCGCTTGGACTAGCGGGAGCACAGATACGCAGTATTTT. This translates into CASSAWTSGSTDTQYF. The rearrangement uses TRBV9 and TRBJ2-3; 11 nucleotides line up with TRBD2. The V segment lost 3 bases and the J segment 0 bases; nucleotides outside the gene matches: 3. The CDR3 runs to 16 residues. Germline CDR1 SGDLS, CDR2 YYNGEE.

V usage is TRBV7-2 and J usage is TRBJ1-2, with 12 nucleotides matching TRBD1. This CDR3 spans 16 amino acids. After removal of 5 bases from V and 3 bases from J, the junction contained 7 bases not matched to a gene. CDR1 SGHTA and CDR2 FQGNSA come from the germline V gene. The CDR3 region is CASSKPGQGADYGYTF. CDR3 nucleotide sequence: TGTGCCAGCAGCAAACCGGGACAGGGGGCGGACTATGGCTACACCTTC.

The chain is built from TRBV4-2 and TRBJ2-7, with D perhaps TRBD1 (6 bases). CDR1 is LGHNA and CDR2 is YNFKEQ in the germline V gene. Between the trimmed V and J ends, which lost 4 bases and 2 bases, there was a span of 18 bases. The CDR3 has 16 amino acids. The CDR3: CASSPDGGGEAYEQYF. CDR3 bases: TGTGCCAGCAGCCCCGATGGGGGCGGCGAGGCCTACGAGCAGTACTTC.

This clone was picked up one time. This chain links TRBV12-5 with TRBJ2-3; TRBD2 is a possible D gene (6 bases). The CDR3 is made up of 14 amino acids. CDR1 is LGHNT, CDR2 FRNRAP, per germline. V gave up 1 base and J gave up 3 bases, with 8 bases separating them. The chain's CDR3 is CASGLGGRTDTQYF. In DNA form, the CDR3 reads TGTGCTAGTGGTTTGGGGGGGAGGACAGATACGCAGTATTTT.

The CDR3 sequence: CSVEGGDRAQNIQYF. The CDR3 region has the DNA TGCAGCGTTGAAGGGGGGGACAGGGCCCAAAACATTCAGTACTTC. The rearrangement joins TRBV29-1 to TRBJ2-4; 9 bases are shared with TRBD1. Germline V gene data show CDR1 as SQVTM and CDR2 as ANQGSEA. The CDR3 has 15 residues. V was clipped by 1 base and J by 5 bases; unmatched bases: 6.

The genes are TRBV27 and TRBJ1-1; D is unclear. CDR1 and CDR2 (germline): MNHEY, SMNVEV (reference sequence). Trimming took 3 bases from V and 0 from J, leaving 5 bases between them. This CDR3 spans 13 amino acids. The CDR3 here is CASSFFMNTEAFF. Written as DNA, the CDR3 is TGTGCCAGCAGTTTTTTCATGAACACTGAAGCTTTCTTT.

This chain joins TRBV27 and TRBJ2-3; maybe TRBD2 (7 bases). V dropped 3 bases and J dropped 4 bases, with 14 bases sitting between them. Germline CDR1 and CDR2: MNHEY and SMNVEV (reference sequence). This CDR3 is built from 15 residues. CDR3 DNA sequence: TGTGCCAGCAGTTTGGGGGGGCGGGACGCAGATACGCAGTATTTT. It encodes CASSLGGRDADTQYF.

This clone was detected only a few times. The genes are TRBV7-2 and TRBJ1-2; D is unclear. The CDR3 spans 12 residues. Germline loops: CDR1 SGHTA, CDR2 FQGNSA. Trimming took 3 bases from V and 7 from J, leaving 9 bases between them. CDR3 sequence: CASSFGLAGYTF. The CDR3 DNA is TGTGCCAGCAGCTTCGGTTTGGCTGGCTACACCTTC.

This clone was seen just once. The rearrangement joins TRBV2 to TRBJ1-1; D perhaps matches TRBD1 (5 bases). The CDR3 contains 14 residues. From germline, CDR1 is SNHLY and CDR2 FYNNEI. Between the trimmed V and J ends, which lost 6 bases and 1 base, there was a span of 12 bases. The CDR3 spells CASSPRVQNTEAFF. CDR3 DNA sequence: TGTGCCAGCAGCCCCAGGGTCCAGAACACTGAAGCTTTCTTT.

This chain connects TRBV28 to TRBJ1-3; no reliable D call. With 2 bases removed from V and 3 bases from J, the gap between germline ends came to 11 bases. CDR1 and CDR2 (germline): MDHEN, SYDVKM. The CDR3 runs 15 residues. The CDR3 region is CASSLERGYGNTIYF. The DNA of the CDR3 is TGTGCCAGCAGTTTAGAGCGGGGTTATGGAAACACCATATATTTT.

This clone has a single count. This chain links TRBV5-6 with TRBJ2-1, with 13 bases lining up with TRBD2. With 0 bases clipped from V and 6 bases from J, the junction kept 0 bases outside the gene matches. This CDR3 has 15 residues. Germline V lookup: CDR1 SGHDT, CDR2 YYEEEE. CDR3 sequence reads: CASSLGTSGSNEQFF. CDR3 sequence (DNA): TGTGCCAGCAGCTTGGGGACTAGCGGGAGCAATGAGCAGTTCTTC.

CDR3 sequence reads: CASSYGTGTSGNTIYF. For the CDR3, the DNA is TGTGCCAGCAGCTACGGGACAGGGACCTCTGGAAACACCATATATTTT. The chain links TRBV5-5 to TRBJ1-3; 9 nucleotides agree with TRBD1. CDR1 and CDR2 from the germline V gene are SGHKS and YYEKEE (reference sequence). This CDR3 spans 16 amino acids. V trimming: 3 bases; J trimming: 0 bases; junction bases outside the gene matches: 4.

The rearrangement links TRBV6-5 to TRBJ2-2, with D tentatively TRBD1 or TRBD2 (6 bases each). CDR1 and CDR2 from the germline V gene are MNHEY and SVGAGI. This CDR3 spans 16 amino acids. Trimming took off 4 bases at V and 4 bases at J, with 16 bases between the two ends. In DNA form, the CDR3 reads TGTGCCAGCAGTTCCCAGGGGAGGTCGGGCACCGGGGAGCTGTTTTTT. It yields the protein CASSSQGRSGTGELFF.

The J gene is TRBJ2-7, the V gene TRBV7-8; D call uncertain. Per the germline V gene, CDR1 is SGHVS and CDR2 is FQNEAQ. Trimming left V 1 base short and J 2 bases short, with 9 bases between. This CDR3 spans 14 amino acids. CDR3 DNA: TGTGCCAGCAGCTTAGGTCAGGCCGCCTACGAGCAGTACTTC. Protein: CASSLGQAAYEQYF.

The chain carries TRBV10-1 and TRBJ2-1; TRBD1 is a possible D gene (5 bases). Trimming stripped 8 bases from V and 6 bases from J, with 17 bases between. CDR3 length equals 14 residues. The germline gives CDR1 WNHNN, CDR2 SYGVQD (reference sequence). This chain's CDR3 is CASHEWVQGNEQFF. CDR3 in DNA: TGCGCCAGCCATGAATGGGTCCAGGGCAATGAGCAGTTCTTC.

A few counts support this clone. J is TRBJ1-2 and V is TRBV12-5; D not certain. V was cut by 6 bases and J by 8 bases, with 13 bases left in between. Germline CDR1 is LGHNT and CDR2 is FRNRAP. The CDR3 runs to 12 residues. CDR3 loop: CASGLWLGGYTF. DNA of the CDR3: TGTGCTAGTGGCTTGTGGCTGGGGGGCTACACCTTC.

The chain joins TRBV5-1 to TRBJ2-1, with D perhaps given as TRBD1 or TRBD2 (5 bases each). This CDR3 is 15 amino acids long. Trimming took 4 bases from V and 6 from J, leaving 17 bases between them. Germline V gene data show CDR1 as SGHRS and CDR2 as YFSETQ. Here the CDR3 DNA reads TGCGCCAGCAGCCTACCCCTGGGGACCATCAATGAGCAGTTCTTC. Translation: CASSLPLGTINEQFF. The entire variable domain, with the rest obtained from reference TRBV5-1 and TRBJ2-1, is as follows: KAGVTQTPRYLIKTRGQQVTLSCSPISGHRSVSWYQQTPGQGLQFLFEYFSETQRNKGNFPGRFSGRQFSNSRSEMNVSTLELGDSALYLCASSLPLGTINEQFFGPGTRLTVL.

The J gene is TRBJ1-1, the V gene TRBV7-8; possibly TRBD1 for D (6 bases). The V gene lost 7 bases and the J gene lost 1 base, with 7 bases spanning the gap. In germline, CDR1 is SGHVS, CDR2 FQNEAQ. The CDR3 extends over 12 amino acids. The CDR3 sequence: CASTGANTEAFF. CDR3 nucleotide sequence: TGTGCCAGCACGGGGGCGAACACTGAAGCTTTCTTT.

The chain links TRBV11-2 to TRBJ2-5; 7 bases fit TRBD2. J was trimmed by 2 bases and V by 1 base; bases with no gene match: 10. Looked up from germline, CDR1 is SGHAT and CDR2 is FQNNGV. This CDR3 comprises 17 residues. The CDR3 region has the DNA TGTGCCAGCAGCTTAGGAGGTTCTAGCGGAGCACAAGAGACCCAGTACTTC. Its translation: CASSLGGSSGAQETQYF.

V usage is TRBV19 and J usage is TRBJ2-1; TRBD2 matches 13 bases. After removal of 4 bases from V and 9 bases from J, the junction contained 3 bases not matched to a gene. The CDR3 loop spans 14 amino acids. In germline, CDR1 is LNHDA, CDR2 SQIVND (reference sequence). The CDR3 protein is CASSTGLAGSEQFF. CDR3 nucleotide sequence: TGTGCCAGTAGTACGGGACTAGCGGGAAGTGAGCAGTTCTTC.